The 6 T cell receptor beta chains below come from one sample, sequenced in a study of CD8+ T cells in alopecia areata. The treatment is: oral pan-JAK inhibitor, 5-10 mg twice daily. RNA extraction was followed by reverse transcription into cDNA, which acted as the sequencing template. TCRdb's copy holds only in-frame clones and misses some; the assay was immunoSEQ multiplex PCR. This sample yields around 120,000 clones, of which 50% to 75% are seen a single time; nearly 30% belongs to the top ten. The source material was CD8+ T cells sorted from blood, sampled at week 4, from a patient treated with tofacitinib. The receptors shown here come from a human donor with alopecia areata.

The count of this clone is one. The chain uses TRBV5-1 and TRBJ2-1; 8 positions agree with TRBD1. The CDR3 is made up of 15 amino acids. The V gene end was trimmed by 0 bases and the J gene end by 8 bases; junction bases not matched to a gene: 7. CDR1 is SGHRS and CDR2 is YFSETQ in the germline V gene. The CDR3 DNA is TGCGCCAGCAGCTTGGAGTGGACAGGGCGGGATGAGCAGTTCTTC. This encodes CASSLEWTGRDEQFF.

This clone was counted only a few times. The same CDR3 also results from other DNA sequences found in this sample. The rearrangement links TRBV29-1 to TRBJ1-2, with 9 bases lining up with TRBD1. Germline-derived CDR1 and CDR2 are SQVTM and ANQGSEA. The CDR3 is made up of 12 amino acids. J lost 5 bases, V lost 3 bases, and 1 base had no gene match. The CDR3 DNA sequence: TGCAGCGTTGAGGGACAGGGATATGGCTACACCTTC. The encoded protein is CSVEGQGYGYTF.

This clone was detected once. The CDR3 nucleotides read TGTGCCACCTCGGACGGTAGCAATCAGCCCCAGCATTTT. This sequence encodes CATSDGSNQPQHF. The rearrangement joins TRBV25-1 to TRBJ1-5; D gene uncertain. This CDR3 is 13 amino acids long. Germline assignment: CDR1 MGHDK and CDR2 SYGVNS. Trimming took 10 bases from V and 0 from J, leaving 10 bases between them.

The chain uses TRBV2 and TRBJ1-2, with TRBD1 identical over 9 bases. V trimming: 9 bases; J trimming: 7 bases; junction bases outside the gene matches: 3. This CDR3 is built from 11 residues. Per the germline V gene, CDR1 is SNHLY and CDR2 is FYNNEI. The CDR3 bases are TGTGCCAGACAGGGGGCCGGTGGCTACACCTTC. Protein sequence: CARQGAGGYTF. Combining the CDR3 with reference TRBV2 and TRBJ1-2 gives the whole variable domain EPEVTQTPSHQVTQMGQEVILRCVPISNHLYFYWYRQILGQKVEFLVSFYNNEISEKSEIFDDQFSVERPDGSNFTLKIRSTKLEDSAMYFCARQGAGGYTFGSGTRLTVV.

The chain joins TRBV6-5 to TRBJ1-5; TRBD1 agrees at 7 bases. The CDR3 length is 15 residues. V shed 6 bases, J shed 5 bases, and the junction held 10 bases outside the gene matches. Germline V gives CDR1 MNHEY, CDR2 SVGAGI. The CDR3 sequence: CASSRRQGQDQPQHF. DNA for the CDR3: TGTGCCAGCAGCCGGAGACAGGGACAAGATCAGCCCCAGCATTTT.

V and J are TRBV29-1 and TRBJ2-5; D is perhaps TRBD2 (7 bases). Deletions cut 0 bases from V and 6 bases from J, with 20 bases between. The germline CDR1 and CDR2 sequences are SQVTM and ANQGSEA. This CDR3 is built from 16 residues. CDR3 sequence: CSVEESGGLPRKTQYF. DNA of the CDR3: TGCAGCGTTGAAGAGTCGGGGGGCCTACCTCGGAAGACCCAGTACTTC.